Below, 31 T cell receptor beta chains from the same sample are listed, as sequenced in a study of cytomegalovirus exposure and HLA in healthy donors. PCR amplification relied on 60 Vbeta primers (plus 13 Jbeta primers). The protocol was immunoSEQ multiplex PCR, while the TCRdb copy is restricted to in-frame clones and leaves out a portion. The sample has about 120,000 clones; 77% are singletons. Sequencing used PBMCs. The receptors were gathered from a man younger than 30 in good health and CMV-seropositive.

CDR3 sequence (DNA): TGTGCCAGCAGTGACTCCGGGAGGCGAGAAAAACTGTTTTTT. Translating gives CASSDSGRREKLFF. The chain uses TRBV25-1 and TRBJ1-4; D unresolved. Trimming left V 3 bases short and J 8 bases short, with 13 bases between. The CDR3 has 14 residues. Germline V lookup: CDR1 MGHDK, CDR2 SYGVNS.

This clone was seen once. This chain connects TRBV28 to TRBJ2-5; D is uncertain. The J call may be in error: the DNA end matches TRBJ2-7 better. In germline, CDR1 is MDHEN, CDR2 SYDVKM. CDR3 length: 15 amino acids. DNA of the CDR3: TGTGCCAGCAGTTTTTCGACGGAGAGTCCCTACGAGCAGTACTTC. Its translation is CASSFSTESPYEQYF.

In its sample, this clone was seen a few times. This chain connects TRBV14 to TRBJ1-1; D is unclear. V lost 2 bases to trimming and J lost 2 bases, with 3 bases between them. From germline, CDR1 is SGHDN and CDR2 FVKESK. This CDR3 is 12 amino acids long. The CDR3 loop is CASSQLNTEAFF. The CDR3 DNA sequence: TGTGCCAGCAGCCAATTAAACACTGAAGCTTTCTTT.

Turning to this clone: Its ends do not fully match the called genes, so a read error is possible. This CDR3 reads CASSLDTNSQYF. The CDR3 bases are TGTGCCAGCAGCCTGGACACGAACAGTCAGTACTTC. The chain combines TRBV4-2 with TRBJ2-4; possibly TRBD1 for D (5 bases). The CDR3 runs to 12 residues. From germline, CDR1 is LGHNA and CDR2 YNFKEQ.

The table lists this clone with a count of one. This chain joins TRBV29-1 and TRBJ1-2, with 8 bases aligning to TRBD1. The V segment lost 1 base and the J segment 7 bases; nucleotides outside the gene matches: 8. The CDR3 sequence is 14 residues long. In germline, CDR1 is SQVTM, CDR2 ANQGSEA. DNA for the CDR3: TGCAGCGTTGAAGGGGGGCAGGGGGCGCGTGGCTACACCTTC. It specifies CSVEGGQGARGYTF.

The genes are TRBV6-4 and TRBJ1-1, with TRBD1 identical over 7 bases. Trimming cost V 5 bases and J 2 bases; bases outside gene matches: 11. CDR1 and CDR2 from the germline V gene are MRHNA and SNTAGT. CDR3 size: 16 residues. The DNA for the CDR3 is TGTGCCAGCAGTTCGGGAATACAGGGGCCAAACACTGAAGCTTTCTTT. It is translated as CASSSGIQGPNTEAFF.

The J gene is TRBJ1-2, the V gene TRBV30, with 10 bases identical to TRBD1. With V trimmed by 5 bases and J by 6 bases, 9 bases remained unmatched. Per the germline V gene, CDR1 is GTSNPN and CDR2 is SVGIG (reference sequence). This CDR3 comprises 14 residues. In DNA form, the CDR3 reads TGTGCCTGGGCTGACAGGGGGCTAACCCATGGCTACACCTTC. Translation gives CAWADRGLTHGYTF.

The chain couples TRBV6-5 to TRBJ1-3; D gene uncertain. CDR1 is MNHEY, CDR2 SVGAGI, per germline. There are 15 residues in the CDR3. Trimming shortened V by 6 bases and J by 0 bases, and 12 bases separated the two germline ends. The CDR3 region is CASSNRGNSGNTIYF. CDR3 bases: TGTGCCAGCAGCAACCGGGGTAACTCTGGAAACACCATATATTTT.

The chain combines TRBV9 with TRBJ2-1, with D possibly being TRBD2 (6 bases). Per the germline V gene, CDR1 is SGDLS and CDR2 is YYNGEE. The germline V and J ends were trimmed by 4 bases and 1 base, with 15 bases remaining between them. The CDR3 is 16 residues long. CDR3 sequence: CASSSPEGISYNEQFF. The CDR3 DNA sequence: TGTGCCAGCAGCTCCCCGGAGGGGATATCCTACAATGAGCAGTTCTTC.

This rearrangement joins TRBV6-1 to TRBJ1-1; unclear D gene. The CDR3 runs to 11 residues. With 7 bases removed from V and 7 bases from J, the gap between germline ends came to 10 bases. The germline V gene has CDR1 MNHNS and CDR2 SASEGT. CDR3 protein: CASNSEIEAFF. For the CDR3, the DNA is TGTGCCAGCAATTCCGAGATTGAAGCTTTCTTT.

V usage is TRBV4-1 and J usage is TRBJ2-3, with 7 bases aligning to TRBD2. The CDR3 sequence is 19 residues long. The ends lost 0 bases at V and 0 bases at J; junction bases unmatched: 12. CDR1 and CDR2 from the germline V gene are MGHRA and YSYEKL. CDR3 residues: CASSQEPAGTTRSTDTQYF. As DNA, the CDR3 is TGCGCCAGCAGCCAAGAACCTGCGGGGACTACCAGAAGCACAGATACGCAGTATTTT.

The chain couples TRBV13 to TRBJ2-1; D unresolved. With 4 bases removed from V and 3 bases from J, the gap between germline ends came to 13 bases. Germline V gene lookup returns CDR1 PRHDT and CDR2 FYEKMQ (reference sequence). This CDR3 has 15 residues. CDR3: CASSSRGEIYNEQFF. CDR3 nucleotides: TGTGCCAGCAGCTCCCGTGGAGAGATCTACAATGAGCAGTTCTTC.

The rearrangement links TRBV18 to TRBJ1-2; D is possibly TRBD1 (5 bases). With 1 base removed from V and 8 bases from J, the gap between germline ends came to 14 bases. Germline V gene data show CDR1 as KGHSH and CDR2 as LQKENI. The CDR3 length is 14 residues. In nucleotides, the CDR3 is TGTGCCAGCTCACCACGGCAGGGCGTAGAAGGCTACACCTTC. This encodes CASSPRQGVEGYTF.

The V and J genes are TRBV4-2 and TRBJ2-5; 11 nucleotides line up with TRBD2. Germline V gene sequence: CDR1 LGHNA, CDR2 YNFKEQ. The CDR3 consists of 15 residues. V lost 3 bases, J lost 2 bases, and 2 bases stayed unmatched. The CDR3 region is CASSQGTSGQETQYF. DNA for the CDR3: TGTGCCAGCAGCCAGGGGACTAGCGGACAAGAGACCCAGTACTTC.

This clone was observed once. J is TRBJ2-1 and V is TRBV28, with 9 positions matching TRBD1. Germline CDR1 is MDHEN and CDR2 is SYDVKM. V lost 4 bases to trimming and J lost 3 bases; unmatched junction nucleotides: 16. The CDR3 is made up of 19 amino acids. The CDR3 DNA reads as TGTGCCAGCAGTTCGGTATCCTTCCGGGACAGGGTGGACTACAATGAGCAGTTCTTC. It is translated as CASSSVSFRDRVDYNEQFF.

This clone has just one count. The gene calls are TRBV18 and TRBJ1-2, with a possible D match to TRBD1 (5 bases). V lost 1 base and J lost 6, with 9 bases in between. The CDR3 sequence is 13 residues long. Germline V gives CDR1 KGHSH, CDR2 LQKENI. CDR3 residues: CASSPLTGDGYTF. CDR3 sequence (DNA): TGTGCCAGCTCACCACTAACGGGGGATGGCTACACCTTC.

The chain links TRBV18 to TRBJ2-7; 9 nucleotides agree with TRBD1. The CDR3 runs 17 residues. V gave up 5 bases and J gave up 3 bases; unmatched junction bases: 14. Looked up from germline, CDR1 is KGHSH and CDR2 is LQKENI. The CDR3 here is CASSTRYFSDRGYEQYF. CDR3 in DNA: TGTGCCAGCTCAACCAGGTATTTCTCGGACAGGGGCTACGAGCAGTACTTC. The whole variable domain, filled in from reference TRBV18 and TRBJ2-7, reads NAGVMQNPRHLVRRRGQEARLRCSPMKGHSHVYWYRQLPEEGLKFMVYLQKENIIDESGMPKERFSAEFPKEGPSILRIQQVVRGDSAAYFCASSTRYFSDRGYEQYFGPGTRLTVT.

The chain carries TRBV27 and TRBJ1-4; TRBD1 aligns across 11 bases. Germline V gene sequence: CDR1 MNHEY, CDR2 SMNVEV (reference sequence). The CDR3 is made up of 15 amino acids. Unmatched junction bases numbered 6, after V lost 2 bases and J lost 10 bases. Here the CDR3 reads CASSLPGTGGGKLFF. The CDR3 DNA follows: TGTGCCAGCAGTTTACCCGGGACAGGGGGTGGAAAACTGTTTTTT.

The chain has TRBV12-5 and TRBJ1-4; D perhaps matches TRBD1 (6 bases). CDR3 length: 16 residues. In germline, CDR1 is LGHNT, CDR2 FRNRAP. V lost 5 bases and J lost 2, with 15 bases in between. CDR3 in DNA: TGTGCTAGTGGTCCCGGATCAGGGGCGACTAATGAAAAACTGTTTTTT. Translation: CASGPGSGATNEKLFF.

This clone was observed a few times. The rearrangement uses TRBV11-1 and TRBJ2-1; D remains unclear. Trimming took 6 bases from V and 0 from J, leaving 6 bases between them. CDR1 is SGHAT, CDR2 FQDESV, per germline (reference sequence). The CDR3 is made up of 13 amino acids. The CDR3 reads CASSPGSYNEQFF. CDR3 nucleotides: TGTGCCAGCAGTCCGGGCTCCTACAATGAGCAGTTCTTC. Looking up the rest from reference TRBV11-1 and TRBJ2-1 gives the full variable domain: EAEVAQSPRYKITEKSQAVAFWCDPISGHATLYWYRQILGQGPELLVQFQDESVVDDSQLPKDRFSAERLKGVDSTLKIQPAELGDSAMYLCASSPGSYNEQFFGPGTRLTVL.

The gene calls are TRBV2 and TRBJ2-5; 12 bases are shared with TRBD2. The germline V gene encodes CDR1 SNHLY and CDR2 FYNNEI. This CDR3 region has 17 residues. The junction had 13 bases not matched to a gene; V was cut back by 4 bases and J by 7 bases. This chain's CDR3 is CASSGGTSGPFARTQYF. In nucleotides, the CDR3 is TGTGCCAGCAGTGGAGGGACTAGCGGGCCCTTTGCCAGGACCCAGTACTTC.

This chain uses TRBV10-3 with TRBJ1-4, with TRBD1 identical over 8 bases. Per germline, CDR1 ENHRY and CDR2 SYGVKD. The V gene end was trimmed by 10 bases and the J gene end by 7 bases; junction bases not matched to a gene: 11. The CDR3 length is 14 residues. The CDR3 spells CATQRQGRGEKLFF. CDR3 nucleotides: TGTGCCACTCAAAGACAGGGGCGGGGTGAAAAACTGTTTTTT.

In its sample, this clone was seen once. The chain combines TRBV11-1 with TRBJ2-1; D is possibly TRBD1 (5 bases). The CDR3 has 16 residues. Trimming shortened V by 1 base and J by 0 bases, and 10 bases separated the two germline ends. Germline CDR1 and CDR2: SGHAT and FQDESV (reference sequence). CDR3 sequence: CASSLEMQGSYNEQFF. In DNA form, the CDR3 reads TGTGCCAGCAGCTTAGAAATGCAGGGCTCCTACAATGAGCAGTTCTTC.

V usage is TRBV6-1 and J usage is TRBJ2-3; D not certain. Looked up from germline, CDR1 is MNHNS and CDR2 is SASEGT. Trimming pared 5 bases from V and 0 bases from J, leaving 6 bases between. CDR3 length: 13 residues. CDR3 in DNA: TGTGCCAGCAGTTATTCTAGCACAGATACGCAGTATTTT. It specifies CASSYSSTDTQYF.

J is TRBJ1-1 and V is TRBV4-2; D call uncertain. Germline V lookup: CDR1 LGHNA, CDR2 YNFKEQ. V lost 4 bases and J 1 base, leaving 31 bases between the germline ends. The CDR3 is 21 amino acids. In DNA form, the CDR3 reads TGTGCCAGCAGCCCCGGTGCAGCCGGTTCTCCCCTAGGTCATGGGAACACTGAAGCTTTCTTT. Translating gives CASSPGAAGSPLGHGNTEAFF.

In this sample, this clone turned up a few times. This chain links TRBV19 with TRBJ1-1; TRBD1 is a possible D gene (6 bases). The CDR3 has 14 amino acids. The V gene lost 4 bases and the J gene lost 3 bases, with 12 bases spanning the gap. Germline V gene lookup returns CDR1 LNHDA and CDR2 SQIVND (reference sequence). The CDR3 region is CASSKSGAYTEAFF. The CDR3 bases are TGTGCCAGTAGTAAGTCAGGGGCCTACACTGAAGCTTTCTTT.

The CDR3 region has the DNA TGCGCCAGCAGCTGGACAGGGGCAAACACTGAAGCTTTCTTT. This sequence encodes CASSWTGANTEAFF. The chain couples TRBV5-1 to TRBJ1-1, with TRBD1 matching 9 bases. Germline values: CDR1 SGHRS, CDR2 YFSETQ. The CDR3 loop spans 14 amino acids. V was pared by 3 bases and J by 2 bases, with 2 bases of the junction left unmatched.

This chain joins TRBV6-6 and TRBJ2-7, with D tentatively TRBD2 (5 bases). The CDR3 totals 15 residues. The V gene lost 6 bases and the J gene lost 0 bases, with 15 bases spanning the gap. Germline CDR1 MNHNY, CDR2 SVGAGI (reference sequence). Here the CDR3 DNA reads TGTGCCAGCAGGCCCCCCCTACGGGACTCCTACGAGCAGTACTTC. Its protein is CASRPPLRDSYEQYF.

The chain recombines TRBV27 with TRBJ1-2; 8 bases line up with TRBD1. Unmatched junction bases numbered 10, after V lost 6 bases and J lost 4 bases. Germline assignment: CDR1 MNHEY and CDR2 SMNVEV (reference sequence). The CDR3 loop spans 15 amino acids. CDR3 sequence reads: CASSLSTGVIYGYTF. DNA of the CDR3: TGTGCCAGCAGCCTCTCGACAGGGGTTATCTATGGCTACACCTTC.

The V call is TRBV7-9, the J call TRBJ2-3; 7 bases match TRBD1. Germline V gene data show CDR1 as SEHNR and CDR2 as FQNEAQ (reference sequence). The V and J ends lost 1 base and 2 bases, in that order; junction bases with no gene match: 3. There are 15 residues in the CDR3. CDR3 bases: TGTGCCAGCAGCTTAGGCCAGGGGGACACAGATACGCAGTATTTT. Protein product: CASSLGQGDTDTQYF.

This chain connects TRBV27 to TRBJ2-5, with a tentative D call TRBD2 (5 bases). CDR1 is MNHEY, CDR2 SMNVEV, per germline (reference sequence). CDR3 length equals 14 residues. Trimming shortened V by 6 bases and J by 0 bases, and 11 bases separated the two germline ends. The CDR3 nucleotides are TGTGCCAGCAGGGGGTGGAGGAACCAAGAGACCCAGTACTTC. This encodes CASRGWRNQETQYF.